The rows below give T cell receptor beta chains drawn from one sample of a study of T-cell memory formation after mild COVID-19. TCRdb independently ran MiXCR on the 5' RACE reads; one entry per CDR3 protein. There are 200,000 to 250,000 distinct CDR3 sequences in the sample; over 7.5% occur only once, and roughly 4% lies in the top ten. The sample taken for sequencing was PBMCs or a T cell subset sorted from them (not recorded which). Receptor source: a man younger than 30 who had mild COVID-19 (a few samples of this study predate the infection). Cell type and time point are not known. The CDR3 runs from the conserved cysteine through the conserved F or W. The order of the fields is V gene, D gene, clone size, J gene, CDR3 DNA, CDR3 protein. D genes are given only for firm matches. The listing skips clone size in some rows; elsewhere it reads once, few, many or a size class.

>TRBV2|TRBD2|NA|TRBJ2-5
TGTGCCAGCGGAGGGACTAGCAGACAAGAGACCCAGTACTTC
CASGGTSRQETQYF
>TRBV6-2/TRBV6-3|NA|NA|TRBJ2-2
TGTGCCAGCAGTTACATTCTGGCGGCCGGGGAGCTGTTTTTT
CASSYILAAGELFF
>TRBV15|NA|many|TRBJ1-6
TGTGCCACCAAAGCGAGACAGAGCTCCTATAATTCACCCCTCCACTTT
CATKARQSSYNSPLHF
>TRBV29-1|TRBD1|few|TRBJ1-2
TGCAGCGGTGAAACACAGGGGGCGATAGGCTACACCTTC
CSGETQGAIGYTF
>TRBV5-1|NA|many|TRBJ2-7
TGCGCCAGCAGCTTGGCCAGCCCCGGGGGCGAGCAGTACTTC
CASSLASPGGEQYF
>TRBV20-1|NA|NA|TRBJ1-4
TGCAGTGCCCTGCGGGCGGAAAAACTGTTTTTT
CSALRAEKLFF
>TRBV4-1|TRBD1|NA|TRBJ2-1
TGCGCCAGCAGCCAACGTAACGCGTCAGCCTCCGGGACAGGGCGATATGAGCAGTTCTTC
CASSQRNASASGTGRYEQFF
>TRBV11-3|NA|NA|TRBJ2-7
TGTGCCAGCAGCTTAGATCGTTCAAACGAGCAGTACTTC
CASSLDRSNEQYF
>TRBV18|NA|many|TRBJ2-1
TGTGCCAGCTCACCGGGGGCCGGTAAGGATGAGCAGTTCTTC
CASSPGAGKDEQFF
>TRBV5-4|NA|NA|TRBJ2-3
TGTGCCAGCAGCACCGGGCCTGGACAGAGCACAGATACGCAGTATTTT
CASSTGPGQSTDTQYF
>TRBV5-5|NA|few|TRBJ2-1
TGTGCCAGCAGCTTGGCCGAGGCAGGGGTGCAGTACAATGAGCAGTTCTTC
CASSLAEAGVQYNEQFF
>TRBV19|NA|NA|TRBJ1-1
TGTGCCAGTAGCACCTATGAACAGGCTTCAGCTTTCTTT
CASSTYEQASAFF
>TRBV20-1|NA|many|TRBJ1-2
TGCAGTGTAGGCGGAGGGGTCATTTATGGCTACACCTTC
CSVGGGVIYGYTF
>TRBV6-5|NA|NA|TRBJ1-2
TGTGCCAGCACCCCCGGGGTTGGGGGTGCTAACTATGGCTACACCTTC
CASTPGVGGANYGYTF
>TRBV7-2|NA|NA|TRBJ2-1
TGTGCCAGCAGCTCAGATTTACAGGCCGGGTTC
CASSSDLQAGF
>TRBV4-3|TRBD2|few|TRBJ2-5
TGCGCCAGCAGCCAAGTTGCTAGCGGGGGGGCGCCCCAGTACTTC
CASSQVASGGAPQYF
>TRBV9|NA|few|TRBJ2-5
TGTGCCAGCAGCGTAGGTCCATTCCAAGAGACCCAGTACTTC
CASSVGPFQETQYF
>TRBV5-1|NA|NA|TRBJ2-5
TGCGCCAGCAGCTTGGGTGAGGGGCAAGAGACCCAGTACTTC
CASSLGEGQETQYF
>TRBV11-2|NA|few|TRBJ2-2
TGTGCCAGCAGCCTCACGGGGGGCCGTACCGGGGAGCTGTTTTTT
CASSLTGGRTGELFF
>TRBV24-1|NA|NA|TRBJ2-3
TGTGCCACCGCAGGGCGACGCGCAGATACGCAGTATTTT
CATAGRRADTQYF
>TRBV7-3|NA|medium-sized|TRBJ2-3
TGTGCCAGCAGCTTACATGCGCTGGGGGGGCAAGATACGCAGTATTTT
CASSLHALGGQDTQYF
>TRBV7-2|NA|NA|TRBJ2-5
TGTGCCAGCAGCGTGGCAACGACGCAAGAGACCCAGTACTTC
CASSVATTQETQYF
>TRBV7-2|TRBD2|many|TRBJ2-5
TGTGCCAGCAGCTTGACTAGCGGGGAGGAGACCCAGTACTTC
CASSLTSGEETQYF
>TRBV4-1|NA|NA|TRBJ2-6
TGCGCCAGCAGCCAAGCCCCTAGAGCTGGGGCCAACGTCCTGACTTTC
CASSQAPRAGANVLTF
>TRBV7-2|NA|NA|TRBJ2-1
TGTGCCAGCAGCTTAGAGGCGAACTTATACACTGAGCAGTTCTTC
CASSLEANLYTEQFF
>TRBV18|NA|NA|TRBJ1-2
TGTGCCAGCTCACTGGACGAAAGCTATGGCTACACCTTC
CASSLDESYGYTF
>TRBV12-3/TRBV12-4|NA|NA|TRBJ1-2
TGTGCCAGCAGCCGGATTGGGGAGATCGGCTATGGCTACACCTTC
CASSRIGEIGYGYTF
>TRBV6-6|NA|NA|TRBJ1-3
TGTGCCAGCAGTCCTACCGGGGGTCTTGGAAACACCATATATTTT
CASSPTGGLGNTIYF
>TRBV25-1|NA|NA|TRBJ1-2
TGTGCCAGCAGTGAACCGGGAGGGCCTAACTATGGCTACACCTTC
CASSEPGGPNYGYTF
>TRBV5-1|TRBD2|many|TRBJ2-1
TGCGCCAGCAGCCTCCAAACTAGCGGGGTCTACAATGAGCAGTTCTTC
CASSLQTSGVYNEQFF